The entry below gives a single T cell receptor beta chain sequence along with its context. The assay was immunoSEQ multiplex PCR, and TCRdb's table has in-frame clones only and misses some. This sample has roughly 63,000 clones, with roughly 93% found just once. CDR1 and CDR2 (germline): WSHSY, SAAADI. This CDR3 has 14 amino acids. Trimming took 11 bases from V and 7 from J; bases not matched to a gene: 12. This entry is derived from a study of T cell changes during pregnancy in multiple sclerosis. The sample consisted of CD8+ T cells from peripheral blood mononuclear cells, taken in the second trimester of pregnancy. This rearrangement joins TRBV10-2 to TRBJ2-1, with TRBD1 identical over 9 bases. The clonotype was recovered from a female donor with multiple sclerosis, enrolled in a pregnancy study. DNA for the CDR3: TGCGCCGCCTGTGAGGACAGGGGTTTGAATGAGCAGTTCTTC. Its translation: CAACEDRGLNEQFF.